The 2 T cell receptor beta chains below come from one sample, sequenced in a study of blood T cell repertoires in COVID-19. The table came from immunoSEQ multiplex PCR; TCRdb's copy has only in-frame clones and leaves some out. Among fewer than 50,000 clones listed, 86% were seen once. What was sequenced was peripheral blood. The receptors shown here come from a human donor in a cohort sampled during active COVID-19.

This clone was observed a few times. The rearrangement joins TRBV4-2 to TRBJ2-1; 7 bases agree with TRBD2. The CDR3 spans 17 residues. CDR1 is LGHNA and CDR2 is YNFKEQ in the germline V gene. The V gene end was trimmed by 0 bases and the J gene end by 12 bases; junction bases not matched to a gene: 17. The CDR3 is CASSQDPSSAGEVVQFF. The CDR3 DNA follows: TGTGCCAGCAGCCAAGATCCATCTTCGGCGGGGGAGGTAGTGCAGTTCTTC.

The chain combines TRBV5-6 with TRBJ2-7, with 7 bases identical to TRBD2. The length of the CDR3 is 14 residues. V lost 0 bases and J lost 6; bases outside the gene matches: 6. Germline V gene lookup returns CDR1 SGHDT and CDR2 YYEEEE. For the CDR3, the DNA is TGTGCCAGCAGCTTGGGGGGCGGGAGAGGCGAGCAGTACTTC. Translation: CASSLGGGRGEQYF.